A selection of T cell receptor beta chains follows, all from one sample in a study of T cells in Graves' hyperthyroidism and ophthalmopathy. TCRdb fed the multiplex PCR reads into MiXCR, producing one record per CDR3 protein. The sample has more than 250,000 distinct CDR3 sequences, over 12% seen once. The sequencing input was blood. The receptors were sampled from a woman in her fifties or sixties with Graves' hyperthyroidism that later progressed to Graves' ophthalmopathy. Each CDR3 is given with its conserved first and last residue. Rows give clone size only sometimes, using once, few, many, or a class for an expanded clone.

CDR3aa	abundance	v_gene
CASSLYRYNQPQHF	many	TRBV28
CASSLISADRGANEQFF	.	TRBV28
CASSAGHTSNQPQHF	.	TRBV9
CASSHSVHPGGEQFF	many	TRBV3-1
CASSERLSGTGELFF	many	TRBV2
CASSLEQGTRGAFF	many	TRBV5-1
CATSDWDTEAFF	many	TRBV24-1
CASKPGTGGGETQYF	many	TRBV28
CASSWGGEQFF	few	TRBV5-1
CASSWGANTGELFF	.	TRBV7-3
CASSYSTWASSATQYF	many	TRBV6-5
CSASTGQDDEKLFF	.	TRBV20-1
CASSPSGGINEQFF	few	TRBV9
CASTGEGITKNIQYF	many	TRBV28
CASSSWGTSDIDTGELLF	.	TRBV5-8
CASSEIRLAALEQYF	many	TRBV6-1
CASSQTGQGNTEAFF	many	TRBV3-1
CSASANRNEQFF	many	TRBV20-1
CATGDRPYEQYF	many	TRBV10-3
CASSQDPGRSNTEAFF	few	TRBV4-1
CASSLQLPNQPQHF	few	TRBV19
CASSHPGTSGVYEQYF	.	TRBV4-1
CASSLTPRGEQYF	many	TRBV28
CASKSAGGPGSYNEQFF	many	TRBV7-2
CASSPSGSEETQYF	many	TRBV7-7
CASSYSRVEGPQYF	many	TRBV6-6
CASSFSTGARNTEAFF	.	TRBV5-6
CASSQGFYEQYF	many	TRBV3-1
CASSVGGWNTQYF	.	TRBV9
CASSKAGAYEQYF	many	TRBV10-2
CASSSSTSGEQFF	.	TRBV13
CASSEGTGRVEQYF	many	TRBV18
CASSHSRGNNSPLHF	many	TRBV3-1
CASSPNRGQGARAEAFF	.	TRBV18
CASSGQVGPYNEQFF	.	TRBV6-4
CASNLRTVNDETQYF	few	TRBV7-9
CASSQGTFVDTQYF	many	TRBV14
CASSPGLLYEQYF	many	TRBV3-1
CASRSGIEGYGYTF	many	TRBV12-3/TRBV12-4
CASSSGQGLSLKAFF	.	TRBV7-2
CASSLRGFNEQFF	many	TRBV12-3/TRBV12-4
CASSQRLAPSYNEQFF	many	TRBV28
CASRTPSGQGAHGYTF	.	TRBV7-9
CASSLWSPRGEQYF	many	TRBV7-2
CSVEAGAGGANVLTF	many	TRBV29-1
CASSPSKREGSNEQFF	many	TRBV11-2
CASISKRRLNTEAFF	few	TRBV10-1
CASSPPPQETQYF	many	TRBV18
CASSEGTPGNEQFF	.	TRBV2
CASRVTGTSYEQYF	.	TRBV12-3/TRBV12-4
CASSDDLAGGMYEQYF	many	TRBV2
CASSHSGGRTEAFF	many	TRBV3-1
CASSIGQRRLYNEQFF	many	TRBV27
CASSQSRLAGAPDTQYF	.	TRBV2
CSARDYRSNQPQHF	many	TRBV20-1
CASSLAWTTQYF	many	TRBV13
CASSFESSGRKVSTDTQYF	many	TRBV5-5
CASSLPRRAGVRTGELFF	many	TRBV12-3/TRBV12-4